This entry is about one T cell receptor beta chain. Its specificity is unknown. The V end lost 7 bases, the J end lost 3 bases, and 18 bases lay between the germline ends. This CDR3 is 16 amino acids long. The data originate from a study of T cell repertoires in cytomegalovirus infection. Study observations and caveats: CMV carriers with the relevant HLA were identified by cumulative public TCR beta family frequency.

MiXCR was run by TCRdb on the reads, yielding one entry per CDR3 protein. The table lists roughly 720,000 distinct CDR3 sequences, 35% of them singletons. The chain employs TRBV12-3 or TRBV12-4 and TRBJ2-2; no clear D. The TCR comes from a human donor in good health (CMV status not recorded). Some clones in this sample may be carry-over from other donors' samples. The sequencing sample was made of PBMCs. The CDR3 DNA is TGTGCCAGCACCTTTGGTAAGGGAAGGTACACCGGGGAGCTGTTTTTT. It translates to CASTFGKGRYTGELFF.